This TCR beta chain was identified in a study of blood T cell repertoires in COVID-19. Study in general: Donors in the United States, Italy and Spain gave samples during acute or convalescent COVID-19. T cells, B-cell-depleted T cells, or PBMCs supplied cDNA or gDNA.

Authors' data handling: Amplified reference gene primers provided the basis for estimating nucleated cell counts. The assay was immunoSEQ multiplex PCR, and TCRdb's table has in-frame clones only and misses some. V and J calls plus clone size are reproduced from that table; the DNA served to infer D and trimming. The sample holds about 250,000 clones, around 83% seen once. V lost 0 bases, J lost 1 base, and 8 bases lay in between. The CDR3 covers 15 residues. The germline CDR1 and CDR2 sequences are SGDLS and YYNGEE. The receptor was isolated from a man older than 75 with acute or convalescent COVID-19. The chain couples TRBV9 to TRBJ1-3; D gene ambiguous. The specimen was peripheral blood. CDR3 in DNA: TGTGCCAGCAGCGTAGTTGAGGGTTCTGGAAACACCATATATTTT. Its protein product is CASSVVEGSGNTIYF.